Following are 16 T cell receptor beta chains from one sample sequenced in a study of blood T cell repertoires in COVID-19. Here immunoSEQ multiplex PCR was the method, and the copy in TCRdb shows in-frame clones only, minus some. Among 250,000 to 300,000 clones listed, just over 85% were seen once. Sequencing was done on a sample of peripheral blood. Every receptor here comes from a woman in her twenties or thirties with active or convalescent COVID-19.

The V gene is TRBV11-3, the J gene TRBJ2-3; 9 bases agree with TRBD2. This CDR3 region has 15 residues. V was pared by 3 bases and J by 3 bases, with 4 bases of the junction left unmatched. Germline V gives CDR1 SGHNT, CDR2 YENEEA. DNA of the CDR3: TGTGCCAGCAGCTTGCGGGGGGGCGAGACAGATACGCAGTATTTT. Translation gives CASSLRGGETDTQYF.

The chain joins TRBV7-2 to TRBJ1-6; 10 bases fit TRBD1. The V and J ends lost 1 base and 8 bases, in that order; junction bases with no gene match: 8. CDR3 length: 17 amino acids. The germline gives CDR1 SGHTA, CDR2 FQGNSA. The CDR3 coding sequence is TGTGCCAGCAGCTTAGTTCGGGGGGGGACAGGGGATTCACCCCTCCACTTT. It is translated as CASSLVRGGTGDSPLHF.

To note about this clone: The sample carries other DNA sequences with the same CDR3. This chain links TRBV7-9 with TRBJ2-2, with 8 bases matching TRBD1. V gave up 5 bases and J gave up 2 bases; unmatched junction bases: 4. The CDR3 spans 15 residues. Germline values: CDR1 SEHNR, CDR2 FQNEAQ (reference sequence). The CDR3 here is CASSPGTGNTGELFF. Here the CDR3 DNA reads TGTGCCAGCAGCCCCGGGACAGGAAACACCGGGGAGCTGTTTTTT.

The chain has TRBV27 and TRBJ1-1, with 8 bases matching TRBD1. Looked up from germline, CDR1 is MNHEY and CDR2 is SMNVEV (reference sequence). Trimming at V came to 5 bases and at J to 3 bases, leaving 8 bases not matched to a gene. This CDR3 spans 15 amino acids. CDR3 sequence (DNA): TGTGCCAGCAGTCCCCTCAGGGGACAGGACACTGAAGCTTTCTTT. It yields the protein CASSPLRGQDTEAFF.

The chain uses TRBV6-2 or TRBV6-3 and TRBJ1-2; no clear D. The V end lost 0 bases, the J end lost 2 bases, and 4 bases lay between the germline ends. The CDR3 extends over 13 amino acids. Per the germline V gene, CDR1 is MNHEY and CDR2 is SVGEGT. The CDR3 spells CASSYSVNYGYTF. The CDR3, as DNA: TGTGCCAGCAGTTACTCCGTGAACTATGGCTACACCTTC.

This clone has a handful of counts. The chain couples TRBV19 to TRBJ2-5; TRBD1 matches at 8 bases. The CDR3 consists of 16 residues. V lost 3 bases and J lost 5; bases outside the gene matches: 11. CDR1 is LNHDA, CDR2 SQIVND, per germline (reference sequence). In nucleotides, the CDR3 is TGTGCCAGTAGTATCCGACGGACAGGGATGGGGGAGACCCAGTACTTC. Translated, it gives CASSIRRTGMGETQYF.

This chain uses TRBV7-2 with TRBJ2-7; the D is unclear. The CDR3 has 13 amino acids. Trimming cost V 5 bases and J 4 bases, with 12 bases left between them. Germline values: CDR1 SGHTA, CDR2 FQGNSA. DNA of the CDR3: TGTGCCAGCAGCCCCCGCCCCAGGTACGAGCAGTACTTC. It codes for CASSPRPRYEQYF.

The chain is built from TRBV6-2 or TRBV6-3 and TRBJ2-2; 8 positions agree with TRBD2. Germline V CDR1 and CDR2: MNHEY, SVGEGT. Trimming cost V 2 bases and J 7 bases; bases outside gene matches: 9. This CDR3 spans 16 amino acids. As DNA, the CDR3 is TGTGCCAGCAGTTACCGGGGGGGCCGTACGAGCGGGGAGCTGTTTTTT. Amino acid sequence: CASSYRGGRTSGELFF.

The chain employs TRBV5-5 and TRBJ2-7; weak D call: TRBD1 (6 bases). The germline gives CDR1 SGHKS, CDR2 YYEKEE (reference sequence). This CDR3 region has 15 residues. V was cut by 4 bases and J by 2 bases, with 16 bases left in between. CDR3 coding DNA: TGTGCCAGCAGCCCACAGGGAGCCCCCACCTACGAGCAGTACTTC. Translation gives CASSPQGAPTYEQYF. The full variable domain, in which reference TRBV5-5 and TRBJ2-7 provide the parts outside the CDR3, is DAGVTQSPTHLIKTRGQQVTLRCSPISGHKSVSWYQQVLGQGPQFIFQYYEKEERGRGNFPDRFSARQFPNYSSELNVNALLLGDSALYLCASSPQGAPTYEQYFGPGTRLTVT.

V usage is TRBV30 and J usage is TRBJ2-2, with a possible D match to TRBD1 (6 bases). CDR3 length equals 13 residues. The V gene lost 7 bases and the J gene lost 6 bases, with 15 bases spanning the gap. CDR1 and CDR2 (germline): GTSNPN, SVGIG (reference sequence). CDR3 sequence reads: CALLPTGPGELFF. CDR3 nucleotide sequence: TGTGCCTTACTCCCTACAGGGCCCGGGGAGCTGTTTTTT.

This chain joins TRBV28 and TRBJ1-1; D call uncertain. V was cut by 8 bases and J by 3 bases, with 10 bases left in between. The V gene's germline CDR1 is MDHEN and CDR2 SYDVKM. CDR3 length equals 12 residues. The CDR3 DNA is TGTGCCAGCCGGGGTGGGCACACTGAAGCTTTCTTT. It codes for CASRGGHTEAFF.

V and J are TRBV7-8 and TRBJ1-6, with no clear D. V gave up 1 base and J gave up 14 bases, with 12 bases separating them. Looked up from germline, CDR1 is SGHVS and CDR2 is FQNEAQ. The CDR3 covers 13 residues. The CDR3 is CASSLDGVKALHF. The CDR3 region has the DNA TGTGCCAGCAGCTTAGACGGGGTGAAGGCCCTCCACTTT.

The V and J genes are TRBV28 and TRBJ1-3, with D hard to call. The CDR3 has 15 residues. The germline V gene has CDR1 MDHEN and CDR2 SYDVKM. Trimming cost V 3 bases and J 0 bases, with 9 bases left between them. CDR3 amino acids: CASSFPLPSGNTIYF. CDR3 nucleotide sequence: TGTGCCAGCAGTTTTCCCCTACCCTCTGGAAACACCATATATTTT.

This clone was picked up a small number of times. CDR3 nucleotide sequence: TGTGCCACCAGGGTACCAGGGCAAGCTTTCTTT. It yields the protein CATRVPGQAFF. The chain uses TRBV24-1 and TRBJ1-1; tentatively, D is TRBD1 (5 bases). The V gene lost 7 bases and the J gene lost 9 bases, with 11 bases spanning the gap. The germline V gene encodes CDR1 KGHDR and CDR2 SFDVKD. There are 11 residues in the CDR3.

The chain links TRBV24-1 to TRBJ2-3; TRBD2 matches at 7 bases. CDR1 and CDR2 (germline): KGHDR, SFDVKD. The CDR3 runs 15 residues. V dropped 4 bases and J dropped 8; count of bases not matched to a gene: 11. CDR3 in amino acids: CATSDTGLPSVTQYF. DNA of the CDR3: TGTGCCACCAGTGACACGGGACTACCTTCAGTTACGCAGTATTTT.

The chain is built from TRBV18 and TRBJ1-2; 9 bases fit TRBD1. CDR1 is KGHSH, CDR2 LQKENI, per germline. V was pared by 1 base and J by 6 bases, with 6 bases of the junction left unmatched. The CDR3 is 15 amino acids. CDR3 loop: CASSPQRQGGDGYTF. The CDR3 DNA follows: TGTGCCAGCTCACCACAAAGACAGGGGGGAGATGGCTACACCTTC.